This entry concerns a single TCR beta chain. This clonotype was detected only a few times. Its binding antigen is unknown. No base-level quality is on record; no much larger clone is a single base apart. This sample was taken from a study of blood T cells in healthy people across ages (dated by TCRdb to the mid-2010s). Turning to the overall study: Template switching captured roughly one uniquely barcoded TCR beta cDNA molecule per two T cells in model experiments. The study measured age-related changes in TCR beta repertoire diversity using deep sequencing normalized with unique cDNA molecular identifiers. Four age groups were formed from the donors: young (average approximately 17 years), middle-aged (approximately 42), aged (roughly 56) and long-lived (more than 75). The study analyzed two additional independent replicas of 1 million unique cDNA reads from the same blood draw for two donors, one aged 18 to 29 and one aged 80 or older. Points the paper makes about the study in general: As age increased, observed TCR beta diversity per million T cells dropped in a roughly linear way, and a significant reduction was already evident by age 40. Compared with the aged group, the long-lived group had more naive CD4+ T cells, fewer expanded clones and increased TCR diversity, a pattern suggesting age selection. Conclusive comparison of naive and antigen-experienced compartments was prevented by the profiling of bulk unsorted PBMCs. Estimates of total diversity based on one million sequenced T cells were regarded as lower bounds and as underestimates. Observed TCR beta diversity correlated strongly with the percentage of naive T cells measured by flow cytometry. Donor CMV infection status was unknown, potentially confounding age-related changes in expanded clonotypes.

Library generation was performed with 5' RACE. Sequencer: Illumina HiSeq 2500. A second PCR of roughly 6 to 11 cycles was run with a J-beta primer mix and a sample-barcoded 5' primer. Each TCR beta cDNA molecule received a unique molecular identifier from a template-switch 5' adaptor carrying 12 random nucleotides. Each sample yielded at least 2.5 million CDR3-containing paired-end reads. The Mint cDNA synthesis kit, primed by a TRBC-specific oligonucleotide, was used to synthesize first-strand cDNA from all RNA. Following uracil-DNA glycosylase treatment, all cDNA underwent a first 18-cycle PCR with the universal primers M1SS and BC2_uni_R. As for the original processing: Each sample was normalized by randomly selecting 1 million high-quality reads, each carrying a distinct molecular identifier. Instead of being binned into consensus sequences, reads that shared molecular identifiers were thrown out. MiTCR, run with a Q25 quality threshold and the strictest error-elimination algorithm, handled CDR3 identification, clonotype clustering and error correction. A nonparametric unseen species model using Euler transformation provided a lower-bound estimate of total TCR beta diversity. The raw public data were reprocessed by TCRdb itself: fastp quality trimming at Q25, MiXCR clonotype calling, in-frame beta chains only. Entries are consolidated by CDR3 protein sequence, retaining the most common genes and DNA. The V and J calls reflect TCRdb's pipeline rather than the authors' work. Present in this sample are over 750,000 distinct CDR3 sequences, approximately 25% of which were seen just once. The biggest ten clones account for more than 7.5% of the sample.

The donors were about 40 Caucasian individuals from Russia, aged roughly 6 to 100 years, who were systemically healthy. Each donor gave around 9.9 milliliters of peripheral blood, collected into EDTA-treated Vacutainer tubes. Ficoll-Paque density-gradient centrifugation was used to isolate PBMCs, with at least 6.5 million per sample. Trizol reagent was used to extract total RNA from PBMCs, with at least 6 micrograms per sample. For every donor, an aliquot of PBMCs went through flow cytometry to measure the percentages of naive CD45RAhigh/CD27high T cells. Counted from cysteine to phenylalanine, this CDR3 has 15 amino acids. Solely the CDR3 DNA is kept, with 45 bases framed from the first base. The V and J ends are trimmed by 2 bases and 2 bases, leaving 10 bases between them. The same specimen was also included in a second study, on T cells of mothers and their children. The second source states: Nine systemically healthy Caucasian individuals served as donors, namely three mothers together with their six children. cDNA synthesis used all of the extracted RNA, with about 1.5 ug of RNA in each 15 ul reaction. In the second PCR, the M1S primer added sample barcodes and 2-4 random nucleotides. Each mother yielded over 10 million TCR beta CDR3 reads and each child about 3 million reads. TCR recombination output is similarly shaped by thymic selection in related and unrelated pairs, with a minor effect exerted by inherited differences. Normalized repertoire overlap in related mother-child pairs was always slightly higher than in unrelated mother-child pairs, but the difference was never significant. With a sensitivity of approximately 100 clones per million clonotypes, no persistent microchimeric T cell clones were detected. The study used deep NGS to compare TCR beta repertoires of mothers and children, seeking features distinguishing related mother-child pairs from unrelated individuals. On average, the children were 11 +/- 4 years old, while the mothers were about 37 +/- 4 years old. After adapter ligation was performed with NEBNext reagents, the libraries were sequenced on an Illumina HiSeq 2000 with 100+100 nt paired-end reads. To prevent cross-contamination, the mother and child libraries were prepared one month apart and sequenced in separate runs. Between roughly 500,000 and 2,300,000 distinct TCR beta clonotypes were identified per donor. Naive TCR beta clonotypes were estimated from low-frequency clonotypes matched to each donor's FACS-determined naive share, without sorting.

The rearranged segments are TRBV12-3 or TRBV12-4 and TRBJ2-1; the D gene remains uncertain. Material: blood. The TCR comes from a boy younger than 18 in good health. CDR3 sequence: CASSLFSSAYNEQFF. The DNA reads as follows: TGTGCCAGCAGTTTATTTTCTTCGGCCTACAATGAGCAGTTCTTC.